This TCR beta chain was recovered during a study of blood T cell repertoires in COVID-19. The wider study: Specimens from acute and convalescent COVID-19 originated in the United States, Italy and Spain. The analysed material was cDNA or gDNA that came from T cells, B-cell-depleted T cells, or PBMCs.

Germline CDR1 is LNHDA and CDR2 is SQIVND (reference sequence). The CDR3 contains 14 residues. Trimming took 5 bases from V and 8 from J; bases not matched to a gene: 8. Source study methods: From reference gene primer amplification, estimates of nucleated cell counts were derived. Using immunoSEQ multiplex PCR, the repertoire was profiled, and TCRdb retains in-frame clones only, with some absent. V, J and clone size derive from that table, while D and trimming were established from the DNA sequence. Here the sample spans over 120,000 clones, roughly 81% being singletons. The sample was peripheral blood. The chain employs TRBV19 and TRBJ2-1, with TRBD1 matching over 8 bases. The sequence was obtained from a woman between 50 and 59 years old with active or convalescent COVID-19. This CDR3 is CASSSGDRGDEQFF. The CDR3 DNA sequence: TGTGCCAGTAGTTCTGGAGACAGGGGCGATGAGCAGTTCTTC.